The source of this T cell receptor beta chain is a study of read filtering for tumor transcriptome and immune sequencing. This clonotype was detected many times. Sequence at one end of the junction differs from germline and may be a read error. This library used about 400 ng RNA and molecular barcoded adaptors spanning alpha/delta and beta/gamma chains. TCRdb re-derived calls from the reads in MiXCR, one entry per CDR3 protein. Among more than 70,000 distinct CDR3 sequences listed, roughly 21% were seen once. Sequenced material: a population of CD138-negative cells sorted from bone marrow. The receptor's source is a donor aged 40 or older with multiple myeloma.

As DNA, the CDR3 is TGCGCCAGCGGCCAAGGATCACTGGAAGAGACCCAGTACTTC. Its translation: CASGQGSLEETQYF. The rearrangement links TRBV4-1 to TRBJ2-5; no firm D call. From germline, CDR1 is MGHRA and CDR2 YSYEKL. The length of the CDR3 is 14 residues.